The source of this TCR beta chain is a study of blood T cell repertoires in COVID-19. Study summary: Sample material is recorded as cDNA or gDNA derived from T cells, B-cell-depleted T cells, or PBMCs.

Germline CDR1 MNHEY, CDR2 SVGEGT. This CDR3 has 12 residues. V lost 2 bases, J lost 6 bases, and 4 bases lay in between. As handled by the study authors: Scientists estimated how many nucleated cells there were by amplifying reference gene primers. Assay used: immunoSEQ multiplex PCR; TCRdb lists only in-frame clones, some missing. Clone size and the V and J calls come from that table; the DNA yielded D and trimming. The sample has about 260,000 clones; about 87% are singletons. In its sample, this clone was seen once. V gene TRBV6-2 or TRBV6-3 combines with J gene TRBJ2-2; unclear D gene. The specimen was peripheral blood. The clonotype was recovered from a man aged 55-75 years who had recovered from COVID-19. CDR3 sequence: CASSYGPGELFF. The CDR3 region has the DNA TGTGCCAGCAGTTACGGCCCCGGGGAGCTGTTTTTT.